Described below is a single T cell receptor (beta chain) sequence and its context. Original data processing: Estimation of nucleated cell counts was performed using reference gene primer amplification. Data came from immunoSEQ multiplex PCR; TCRdb stores just in-frame clones and leaves some out. Clone size and the V and J calls come from that table; the DNA yielded D and trimming. Seen here are about 86,000 clones, around 85% observed once, and the top ten hold 3.4%. These data originate in a study of blood T cell repertoires in COVID-19. Study background: The United States, Italy and Spain supplied acute and convalescent COVID-19 samples. In each case, the material was cDNA or gDNA derived from T cells, B-cell-depleted T cells, or PBMCs.

CDR1 is MDHEN, CDR2 SYDVKM, per germline. V shed 7 bases, J shed 10 bases, and the junction held 16 bases outside the gene matches. The CDR3 spans 16 residues. The clonotype originates from a middle-aged man with acute or convalescent COVID-19. Material for sequencing was peripheral blood. The gene calls are TRBV28 and TRBJ1-6, with TRBD1 matching 7 bases. CDR3 sequence: CASTPVTGARESPLHF. In DNA form, the CDR3 reads TGTGCCAGCACACCGGTTACAGGGGCGAGGGAATCACCCCTCCACTTT.